This entry lists 32 T cell receptor beta chains sequenced from one sample in a study of identifying expanded T cells in peripheral blood. Sequenced by immunoSEQ multiplex PCR; TCRdb stores in-frame clones only, minus some. The sample contains fewer than 60,000 clones, approximately 82% of which appear only once. The source material was blood. All receptors come from a person aged 18 to 69 in good health.

The chain couples TRBV25-1 to TRBJ2-3; D is undetermined. Germline-derived CDR1 and CDR2 are MGHDK and SYGVNS. The CDR3 spans 11 residues. V lost 7 bases and J lost 5, with 7 bases in between. The CDR3 DNA reads as TGTGCCAGCAATGCCGGAGATACGCAGTATTTT. Its translation is CASNAGDTQYF.

The J gene is TRBJ1-4, the V gene TRBV19; D might be TRBD1 (6 bases). Trimming shortened V by 10 bases and J by 5 bases, and 14 bases separated the two germline ends. Per the germline V gene, CDR1 is LNHDA and CDR2 is SQIVND (reference sequence). This CDR3 spans 13 amino acids. The CDR3 here is CAKRGTRNEKLFF. The CDR3 coding sequence is TGTGCCAAGAGGGGGACAAGAAATGAAAAACTGTTTTTT. The full variable domain, its missing parts supplied by reference TRBV19 and TRBJ1-4, is DGGITQSPKYLFRKEGQNVTLSCEQNLNHDAMYWYRQDPGQGLRLIYYSQIVNDFQKGDIAEGYSVSREKKESFPLTVTSAQKNPTAFYLCAKRGTRNEKLFFGSGTQLSVL.

This chain links TRBV29-1 with TRBJ2-5, with D possibly matching TRBD1 (5 bases). The CDR3 runs to 15 residues. The germline gives CDR1 SQVTM, CDR2 ANQGSEA. The V gene lost 3 bases and the J gene lost 5 bases, with 19 bases spanning the gap. The CDR3 loop reads CSVDRPQGNVETQYF. CDR3 bases: TGCAGCGTTGATCGCCCCCAGGGTAATGTGGAGACCCAGTACTTC.

This clone was seen only a few times. The rearrangement links TRBV9 to TRBJ2-3; unclear D gene. V lost 3 bases to trimming and J lost 2 bases, with 10 bases between them. CDR3 length: 14 amino acids. Germline CDR1 and CDR2: SGDLS and YYNGEE. Here the CDR3 DNA reads TGTGCCAGCAGCGGACCCTTAAACACAGATACGCAGTATTTT. Residues: CASSGPLNTDTQYF.

This clone was observed a few times. The chain recombines TRBV12-2 with TRBJ2-7; TRBD1, the D gene given by the table, was not confirmed from the DNA. TRBV12-2 has pseudogene status. This CDR3 contains 14 residues. The CDR3 region has the DNA TGTGCAAGTCGCTGCAGGTTAAAGTCCTACGAGCAGTACGTC. Its protein is CASRCRLKSYEQYV.

The chain has TRBV7-6 and TRBJ2-3; D is undetermined. The CDR3 spans 13 residues. V lost 5 bases and J 4 bases, leaving 10 bases between the germline ends. CDR1 and CDR2 from the germline V gene are SGHVS and FNYEAQ. In nucleotides, the CDR3 is TGTGCCAGCAGCCAAATGACTGCAGATACGCAGTATTTT. The encoded protein is CASSQMTADTQYF.

This clone has just a few counts. The chain uses TRBV2 and TRBJ2-6, with 7 bases identical to TRBD1. Germline values: CDR1 SNHLY, CDR2 FYNNEI. This CDR3 region has 17 residues. V lost 8 bases to trimming and J lost 0 bases; unmatched junction nucleotides: 10. This CDR3 is CASVLETGYSGANVLTF. In DNA, the CDR3 is TGTGCCAGCGTCCTTGAGACAGGGTACTCTGGGGCCAACGTCCTGACTTTC. Full variable domain (missing parts from reference TRBV2 and TRBJ2-6): EPEVTQTPSHQVTQMGQEVILRCVPISNHLYFYWYRQILGQKVEFLVSFYNNEISEKSEIFDDQFSVERPDGSNFTLKIRSTKLEDSAMYFCASVLETGYSGANVLTFGAGSRLTVL.

V is TRBV4-1 and J is TRBJ1-1; a weak D match, TRBD1 (5 bases). Trimming took 1 base from V and 3 from J, leaving 15 bases between them. Germline V gene data show CDR1 as MGHRA and CDR2 as YSYEKL. This CDR3 is built from 16 residues. The chain's CDR3 is CASSQVLAGTDTEAFF. DNA for the CDR3: TGCGCCAGCAGCCAAGTCCTGGCAGGGACGGACACTGAAGCTTTCTTT.

The chain uses TRBV25-1 and TRBJ2-3, with D tentatively TRBD2 (6 bases). V was cut by 7 bases and J by 6 bases, with 20 bases left in between. Germline V lookup: CDR1 MGHDK, CDR2 SYGVNS. The CDR3 has 15 residues. The CDR3 loop is CASNPGLRGSDTQYF. For the CDR3, the DNA is TGTGCCAGCAACCCGGGACTCCGAGGGTCCGATACGCAGTATTTT.

V gene TRBV5-1 combines with J gene TRBJ2-1; TRBD2 aligns across 13 bases. The CDR3 has 15 amino acids. Per the germline V gene, CDR1 is SGHRS and CDR2 is YFSETQ. V lost 0 bases and J lost 8; bases outside the gene matches: 2. CDR3 sequence (DNA): TGCGCCAGCAGCTTGGGGACTAGCGGGAGCGATGAGCAGTTCTTC. The encoded protein is CASSLGTSGSDEQFF.

This chain links TRBV5-1 with TRBJ2-1; TRBD2 matches 10 bases. The CDR3 contains 17 residues. Germline CDR1 SGHRS, CDR2 YFSETQ. V lost 1 base, J lost 7 bases, and 11 bases stayed unmatched. CDR3 DNA: TGCGCCAGCAGCTTGTATCTAGCGGGAGTAGGAGGAAATGAGCAGTTCTTC. Its translation: CASSLYLAGVGGNEQFF.

Only one count was recorded for this clone. V usage is TRBV19 and J usage is TRBJ2-1; D may be TRBD1 or TRBD2 (6 bases each). The V end was cut by 1 base, the J end by 7 bases, with 17 bases between. The CDR3 covers 16 residues. From germline, CDR1 is LNHDA and CDR2 SQIVND (reference sequence). The CDR3: CASSIGSWGAKNEQFF. CDR3 nucleotide sequence: TGTGCCAGTAGTATAGGTTCATGGGGGGCGAAGAATGAGCAGTTCTTC.

V is TRBV29-1 and J is TRBJ1-1; 7 bases fit TRBD1. The CDR3 extends over 13 amino acids. CDR1 is SQVTM, CDR2 ANQGSEA, per germline. V shed 6 bases, J shed 0 bases, and the junction held 4 bases outside the gene matches. The CDR3 sequence: CSVSTGMNTEAFF. CDR3 coding DNA: TGCAGCGTCTCGACAGGGATGAACACTGAAGCTTTCTTT.

This clone is classed as medium-sized. This chain uses TRBV19 with TRBJ2-7, with D possibly matching TRBD1 (6 bases). V was cut by 4 bases and J by 2 bases, with 15 bases left in between. The CDR3 covers 15 residues. Germline values: CDR1 LNHDA, CDR2 SQIVND (reference sequence). The CDR3 loop reads CASSTSSGQTYEQYF. The CDR3 nucleotides are TGTGCCAGTAGTACCTCCTCGGGACAAACCTACGAGCAGTACTTC.

This rearrangement joins TRBV25-1 to TRBJ1-2; D not certain. V was shortened by 2 bases and J by 8 bases, with 12 bases between the two germline ends. The CDR3 is 13 residues long. Germline V gene lookup returns CDR1 MGHDK and CDR2 SYGVNS. The CDR3 loop reads CASSERPGEGYTF. The CDR3 DNA reads as TGTGCCAGCAGTGAACGGCCCGGAGAAGGCTACACCTTC.

The chain joins TRBV2 to TRBJ2-5; 14 nucleotides agree with TRBD2. The germline gives CDR1 SNHLY, CDR2 FYNNEI. This CDR3 region has 17 residues. J was trimmed by 0 bases and V by 7 bases; bases with no gene match: 7. CDR3 residues: CASIPGTSGRHQETQYF. The CDR3 DNA reads as TGTGCCAGCATCCCCGGGACTAGCGGGAGACACCAAGAGACCCAGTACTTC.

This clone was observed a single time. This sequence joins TRBV5-1 and TRBJ1-2, with D possibly being TRBD1 (6 bases). This CDR3 region has 12 residues. The germline gives CDR1 SGHRS, CDR2 YFSETQ. V was trimmed by 2 bases and J by 6 bases, leaving 8 bases between them. CDR3 amino acids: CASSLQGNGYTF. The CDR3 nucleotides are TGCGCCAGCAGCTTACAGGGTAATGGCTACACCTTC.

The chain has TRBV5-1 and TRBJ2-4, with 14 bases matching TRBD2. This CDR3 comprises 20 residues. The V segment lost 4 bases and the J segment 0 bases; nucleotides outside the gene matches: 12. Germline CDR1 and CDR2: SGHRS and YFSETQ. The CDR3 DNA is TGCGCCAGCAGCGCCCCTCCGGGACTAGCGGGAGATATAGCCAAAAACATTCAGTACTTC. Translating gives CASSAPPGLAGDIAKNIQYF.

This sequence joins TRBV5-6 and TRBJ2-2; D ambiguous. Germline CDR1 SGHDT, CDR2 YYEEEE. The CDR3 has 16 amino acids. With 3 bases removed from V and 2 bases from J, the gap between germline ends came to 14 bases. The CDR3, as DNA: TGTGCCAGCAGCTCCTTAGTAGGTACAAACACCGGGGAGCTGTTTTTT. Encoded protein: CASSSLVGTNTGELFF.

The CDR3 DNA is TGTGCCAGCAGTCGGACAGGGATGGGGACTGAAGCTTTCTTT. It translates to CASSRTGMGTEAFF. The chain recombines TRBV6-1 with TRBJ1-1, with 8 bases fitting TRBD1. CDR1 is MNHNS, CDR2 SASEGT, per germline. CDR3 size: 14 residues. The V gene end was trimmed by 5 bases and the J gene end by 5 bases; junction bases not matched to a gene: 7.

This clone was seen more than once but under ten times. V and J are TRBV7-2 and TRBJ2-1, with a tentative D call TRBD2 (5 bases). There are 15 residues in the CDR3. V was trimmed by 5 bases and J by 0 bases, leaving 11 bases between them. Germline CDR1 and CDR2: SGHTA and FQGNSA. The CDR3 sequence: CASSDGAASYNEQFF. The CDR3 coding sequence is TGTGCCAGCAGCGACGGAGCGGCCTCCTACAATGAGCAGTTCTTC.

For the CDR3, the DNA is TGTGCCTGGAGGAGGGGGCGGACCGGGGCCAACGTCCTGACTTTC. Protein: CAWRRGRTGANVLTF. The chain is built from TRBV30 and TRBJ2-6; TRBD1 aligns across 7 bases. This CDR3 has 15 residues. The germline V gene has CDR1 GTSNPN and CDR2 SVGIG (reference sequence). With 3 bases clipped from V and 4 bases from J, the junction kept 6 bases outside the gene matches.

This clone is a singleton in its sample. The chain recombines TRBV27 with TRBJ1-1; possible D gene TRBD1, 5 bases. V gave up 3 bases and J gave up 1 base, with 9 bases separating them. CDR1 and CDR2 from the germline V gene are MNHEY and SMNVEV (reference sequence). The CDR3 contains 14 residues. As DNA, the CDR3 is TGTGCCAGCAGTTTCCGGACATCGAACACTGAAGCTTTCTTT. Its translation is CASSFRTSNTEAFF.

A single count supports this clone. The chain joins TRBV4-3 to TRBJ2-3; 7 bases are shared with TRBD2. Trimming at V came to 1 base and at J to 2 bases, leaving 3 bases not matched to a gene. The CDR3 is made up of 15 amino acids. The germline V gene encodes CDR1 LGHNA and CDR2 YSLEER. CDR3 DNA sequence: TGCGCCAGCAGCCAAGTTCTAGCGGTCACAGATACGCAGTATTTT. Translated, it gives CASSQVLAVTDTQYF.

The genes are TRBV5-8 and TRBJ2-7; no firm D call. Trimming left V 1 base short and J 6 bases short, with 11 bases between. This CDR3 is 13 amino acids long. Germline V CDR1 and CDR2: SGHTS, YDEGEE. DNA for the CDR3: TGTGCCAGCAGCTTGTTGTCCGGAACCGAGCAGTACGTC. It translates to CASSLLSGTEQYV.

The V call is TRBV7-8, the J call TRBJ1-4; tentatively, D is TRBD1 (6 bases). V was clipped by 1 base and J by 3 bases, with 15 bases between them. Germline assignment: CDR1 SGHVS and CDR2 FQNEAQ. The CDR3 consists of 17 residues. The CDR3 region is CASSLGTVRVANEKLFF. As DNA, the CDR3 is TGTGCCAGCAGCTTAGGGACAGTACGGGTAGCTAATGAAAAACTGTTTTTT.

The chain is built from TRBV7-2 and TRBJ2-5, with 11 bases lining up with TRBD1. Germline assignment: CDR1 SGHTA and CDR2 FQGNSA. V lost 3 bases and J lost 5; bases outside the gene matches: 2. This CDR3 is 14 amino acids long. The CDR3 spells CASSFGQGAETQYF. The CDR3 DNA is TGTGCCAGCAGCTTCGGACAGGGGGCTGAGACCCAGTACTTC.

The rearrangement uses TRBV5-1 and TRBJ2-3, with 7 bases matching TRBD2. The V segment lost 2 bases and the J segment 1 base; nucleotides outside the gene matches: 4. Germline CDR1 and CDR2: SGHRS and YFSETQ. CDR3 length equals 15 residues. The CDR3 sequence: CASSFTGGGTDTQYF. The CDR3 DNA sequence: TGCGCCAGCAGCTTCACGGGAGGAGGCACAGATACGCAGTATTTT.

This clone came up a few times. The J gene is TRBJ2-5, the V gene TRBV5-5; TRBD2 agrees at 11 bases. Trimming took 2 bases from V and 4 from J; bases not matched to a gene: 10. The CDR3 spans 17 residues. CDR1 and CDR2 (germline): SGHKS, YYEKEE (reference sequence). CDR3 DNA: TGTGCCAGCAGCTTTTCGGGACTAGCGGAGAGGGGAGAGACCCAGTACTTC. As protein: CASSFSGLAERGETQYF.

Points on this clone: One end of the junction is discordant with germline, which a read error may explain. The V and J genes are TRBV18 and TRBJ2-3, with 9 bases aligning to TRBD2. Germline assignment: CDR1 KGHSH and CDR2 LQKENI. CDR3 length: 14 amino acids. The CDR3 DNA follows: TGTGCCAGCTCACCCGGGACTAGCAGAGATACGCAGTATTTT. Protein product: CASSPGTSRDTQYF.

The CDR3 sequence: CASSIFGQTNTEAFF. The CDR3 bases are TGTGCCAGTAGTATATTTGGACAGACGAACACTGAAGCTTTCTTT. The genes are TRBV19 and TRBJ1-1; weak D call: TRBD1 (6 bases). This CDR3 region has 15 residues. Germline assignment: CDR1 LNHDA and CDR2 SQIVND (reference sequence). V lost 2 bases, J lost 1 base, and 11 bases lay in between.

In its sample, this clone was seen once. The chain carries TRBV7-2 and TRBJ2-3; D is possibly TRBD1 or TRBD2 (5 bases each). Germline CDR1 SGHTA, CDR2 FQGNSA. There are 14 residues in the CDR3. The germline V and J ends were trimmed by 6 bases and 3 bases, with 13 bases remaining between them. CDR3 in amino acids: CASRSPGRTDTQYF. The CDR3 DNA reads as TGTGCCAGCAGGAGCCCGGGGCGGACAGATACGCAGTATTTT.